These 23 T cell receptor beta chains originate from one sample sequenced in a study of beta chain features in type 1 diabetes. Overall study findings and caveats: Shortening that was moderate but significant affected the TCRB CDR3s of Type 1 diabetes patients in all four CD4+ subsets.

Every isolated RNA sample was fully reverse transcribed, so sequencing captured expressed TCRB transcripts. This table comes from immunoSEQ multiplex PCR, and its TCRdb copy is limited to in-frame clones, with some not included. The sample records around 600,000 clones, 9.5% to 15% being singletons. Their antigens remain unidentified. Sample: naive CD4+ T cells from blood. The receptors stem from a man in his thirties or forties with type 1 diabetes.

This clone was seen more than once but under ten times. This chain's CDR3 is CASSIHGAAYEQYF. The CDR3 DNA follows: TGTGCCAGTAGTATCCACGGGGCTGCCTACGAGCAGTACTTC. The rearrangement joins TRBV19 to TRBJ2-7; D tentatively reads TRBD1 or TRBD2 (5 bases each). Germline values: CDR1 LNHDA, CDR2 SQIVND (reference sequence). Trimming removed 3 bases at V and 2 bases at J, with 11 bases between. CDR3 length: 14 residues.

This clone was counted a few times. V usage is TRBV29-1 and J usage is TRBJ1-2; TRBD1 matches 9 bases. With 0 bases clipped from V and 8 bases from J, the junction kept 13 bases outside the gene matches. The germline CDR1 and CDR2 sequences are SQVTM and ANQGSEA. The CDR3 has 16 amino acids. CDR3 DNA sequence: TGCAGCGTTGAAGAAGGGACAGGGAGGACTTATATGGGCTACACCTTC. Translated, it gives CSVEEGTGRTYMGYTF.

This clone showed up just a few times. This sequence joins TRBV7-8 and TRBJ2-3, with 8 bases lining up with TRBD2. Germline lookup yields CDR1 SGHVS and CDR2 FQNEAQ. J was trimmed by 2 bases and V by 5 bases; bases with no gene match: 9. The CDR3 extends over 16 amino acids. The CDR3 coding sequence is TGTGCCAGCAGCCCCTGGGGTAGCGGGACCACAGATACGCAGTATTTT. This sequence encodes CASSPWGSGTTDTQYF.

V and J are TRBV5-1 and TRBJ2-1, with TRBD1 matching over 10 bases. There are 13 residues in the CDR3. CDR1 SGHRS and CDR2 YFSETQ come from the germline V gene. The V and J ends lost 6 bases and 9 bases, in that order; junction bases with no gene match: 6. The CDR3 is CASTPDRGTEQFF. The CDR3, as DNA: TGCGCCAGCACCCCGGACAGGGGGACTGAGCAGTTCTTC.

This clone was counted a few times. V gene TRBV2 combines with J gene TRBJ2-1; 7 nucleotides match TRBD2. Germline CDR1 and CDR2: SNHLY and FYNNEI. Trimming removed 3 bases from V and 12 bases from J; junction bases left unmatched: 11. The CDR3 sequence is 14 residues long. CDR3 sequence: CASSDGRLAVWQFF. The CDR3 DNA is TGTGCCAGCAGTGACGGGCGACTAGCAGTGTGGCAGTTCTTC.

The chain carries TRBV19 and TRBJ1-5; 8 nucleotides line up with TRBD1. Germline assignment: CDR1 LNHDA and CDR2 SQIVND (reference sequence). The J segment lost 6 bases and the V segment lost 6 bases, leaving 13 bases of the junction unmatched. The CDR3 contains 16 residues. CDR3 region: CASRAPGQGGSQPQHF. For the CDR3, the DNA is TGTGCCAGTAGGGCGCCAGGACAGGGAGGGAGTCAGCCCCAGCATTTT.

Turning to this clone: The same CDR3 can be traced to other DNA sequences in this sample. This chain joins TRBV5-1 and TRBJ1-6; D might be TRBD1 (6 bases). CDR1 and CDR2 (germline): SGHRS, YFSETQ. The CDR3 sequence is 14 residues long. V lost 0 bases and J 5 bases, leaving 6 bases between the germline ends. Written as DNA, the CDR3 is TGCGCCAGCAGCTTGGGACAGGATAATTCACCCCTCCACTTT. Translation gives CASSLGQDNSPLHF. Complete variable domain (other parts from reference TRBV5-1 and TRBJ1-6): KAGVTQTPRYLIKTRGQQVTLSCSPISGHRSVSWYQQTPGQGLQFLFEYFSETQRNKGNFPGRFSGRQFSNSRSEMNVSTLELGDSALYLCASSLGQDNSPLHFGNGTRLTVT.

This clone showed up just a few times. V usage is TRBV6-6 and J usage is TRBJ2-7; no clear D gene. V was shortened by 3 bases and J by 6 bases, with 15 bases between the two germline ends. The V gene's germline CDR1 is MNHNY and CDR2 SVGAGI (reference sequence). CDR3 size: 14 residues. CDR3 sequence reads: CASSYFLTGGEQYF. The CDR3 bases are TGTGCCAGCAGTTATTTCCTCACCGGTGGCGAGCAGTACTTC.

V usage is TRBV2 and J usage is TRBJ1-6, with D unresolved. Germline lookup yields CDR1 SNHLY and CDR2 FYNNEI. The V end was cut by 8 bases, the J end by 0 bases, with 14 bases between. CDR3 length: 16 amino acids. The CDR3 is CASREELSSYNSPLHF. The CDR3 nucleotides read TGTGCCAGCCGGGAGGAGTTAAGCTCCTATAATTCACCCCTCCACTTT. Based on the CDR3 plus reference TRBV2 and TRBJ1-6, the full variable domain is EPEVTQTPSHQVTQMGQEVILRCVPISNHLYFYWYRQILGQKVEFLVSFYNNEISEKSEIFDDQFSVERPDGSNFTLKIRSTKLEDSAMYFCASREELSSYNSPLHFGNGTRLTVT.

The sample holds a few counts of this clone. The genes are TRBV7-2 and TRBJ2-1; D is perhaps TRBD1 (6 bases). The germline gives CDR1 SGHTA, CDR2 FQGNSA. V was trimmed by 0 bases and J by 7 bases, leaving 10 bases between them. This CDR3 has 14 amino acids. In DNA form, the CDR3 reads TGTGCCAGCAGCTTAGCCGGGACACCGAATGAGCAGTTCTTC. Translating it yields CASSLAGTPNEQFF.

This chain joins TRBV5-6 and TRBJ1-5; 7 bases match TRBD1. V shed 3 bases and J 2 bases; nucleotides not matched to a gene: 5. The germline V gene encodes CDR1 SGHDT and CDR2 YYEEEE. CDR3 length equals 15 residues. CDR3 amino acids: CASSSDGTGNQPQHF. CDR3 sequence (DNA): TGTGCCAGCAGCTCTGACGGGACAGGCAATCAGCCCCAGCATTTT.

The chain joins TRBV14 to TRBJ1-6, with D perhaps matching TRBD1 (5 bases). V lost 0 bases and J lost 10, with 16 bases in between. The CDR3 runs to 16 residues. The V gene's germline CDR1 is SGHDN and CDR2 FVKESK. In nucleotides, the CDR3 is TGTGCCAGCAGCCAAGAAAGGGGAGTTATGGGATCACCCCTCCACTTT. The encoded protein is CASSQERGVMGSPLHF.

This chain links TRBV7-3 with TRBJ2-2; 8 bases are a match to TRBD1. The CDR3 consists of 16 residues. CDR1 and CDR2 from the germline V gene are SGHTA and FQGTGA. The J segment lost 1 base and the V segment lost 4 bases, leaving 5 bases of the junction unmatched. The DNA of the CDR3 is TGTGCCAGCAGCTCACGGACAGGGTTGAACACCGGGGAGCTGTTTTTT. This gives the protein CASSSRTGLNTGELFF.

This clone was counted between two and nine times. The chain employs TRBV6-1 and TRBJ2-7; D is perhaps TRBD1 or TRBD2 (5 bases each). The CDR3 is 15 residues long. The ends were cut back, 7 bases at V and 7 bases at J, with 23 bases in the middle. CDR1 and CDR2 (germline): MNHNS, SASEGT. The CDR3 sequence: CASNTQGTEEEEQYF. The DNA of the CDR3 is TGTGCCAGCAACACCCAGGGTACGGAGGAGGAAGAGCAGTACTTC.

The table lists this clone with a few counts. The chain recombines TRBV14 with TRBJ2-7; a possible D gene is TRBD2 (6 bases). This CDR3 has 13 residues. Per germline, CDR1 SGHDN and CDR2 FVKESK. V was shortened by 2 bases and J by 4 bases, with 9 bases between the two germline ends. The chain's CDR3 is CASSQQGLYEQYF. CDR3 nucleotides: TGTGCCAGCAGCCAACAGGGACTTTACGAGCAGTACTTC.

This clone has more than one count but fewer than ten. The CDR3 DNA reads as TGCAGCGTTGAATTTTCCGGACAGGGATCCTACAATGAGCAGTTCTTC. Protein product: CSVEFSGQGSYNEQFF. This chain joins TRBV29-1 and TRBJ2-1; 8 bases are shared with TRBD1. The CDR3 sequence is 16 residues long. The V gene's germline CDR1 is SQVTM and CDR2 ANQGSEA. V lost 2 bases, J lost 1 base, and 7 bases stayed unmatched.

The V call is TRBV15, the J call TRBJ2-6; no clear D. The length of the CDR3 is 14 residues. CDR1 and CDR2 (germline): LNHNV, YYDKDF (reference sequence). V was clipped by 3 bases and J by 4 bases, with 7 bases between them. CDR3 amino acids: CATSSSRGANVLTF. The CDR3 bases are TGTGCCACCAGCAGTTCGCGGGGGGCCAACGTCCTGACTTTC.

This chain links TRBV28 with TRBJ1-2, with unresolved D. Per the germline V gene, CDR1 is MDHEN and CDR2 is SYDVKM. V dropped 2 bases and J dropped 0 bases, with 7 bases sitting between them. This CDR3 spans 14 amino acids. CDR3 residues: CASSLPSANYGYTF. CDR3 in DNA: TGTGCCAGCAGTTTACCCAGTGCTAACTATGGCTACACCTTC.

The rearrangement uses TRBV5-1 and TRBJ2-3; tentatively, D is TRBD1 (5 bases). Germline loops: CDR1 SGHRS, CDR2 YFSETQ. The CDR3 loop spans 14 amino acids. V lost 2 bases, J lost 4 bases, and 11 bases lay in between. The CDR3 bases are TGCGCCAGCAGCTTAGGGCCGACAGCAGATACGCAGTATTTT. It specifies CASSLGPTADTQYF.

V usage is TRBV28 and J usage is TRBJ2-5, with 9 nucleotides matching TRBD1. Per germline, CDR1 MDHEN and CDR2 SYDVKM. CDR3 length: 14 residues. V lost 10 bases to trimming and J lost 4 bases; unmatched junction nucleotides: 10. CDR3 sequence: CATKSTGGSETQYF. The CDR3 region has the DNA TGTGCCACCAAAAGTACAGGGGGCTCAGAGACCCAGTACTTC.

This clone has just a few counts. The V and J genes are TRBV7-6 and TRBJ1-6; D unclear. Trimming pared 5 bases from V and 8 bases from J, leaving 16 bases between. This CDR3 contains 15 residues. Germline V gene data show CDR1 as SGHVS and CDR2 as FNYEAQ. CDR3 bases: TGTGCCAGCAGCCGCTCATGGGGTGGAGATTCACCCCTCCACTTT. Its protein is CASSRSWGGDSPLHF.

The J gene is TRBJ2-7, the V gene TRBV6-5, with D perhaps TRBD1 (5 bases). CDR1 is MNHEY, CDR2 SVGAGI, per germline. This CDR3 comprises 15 residues. V gave up 2 bases and J gave up 0 bases, with 11 bases separating them. Here the CDR3 reads CASSYMQGGSYEQYF. In DNA form, the CDR3 reads TGTGCCAGCAGTTACATGCAGGGTGGCTCCTACGAGCAGTACTTC.

This chain joins TRBV6-5 and TRBJ2-7; D remains unclear. Germline lookup yields CDR1 MNHEY and CDR2 SVGAGI. The CDR3 sequence is 13 residues long. V lost 0 bases, J lost 2 bases, and 5 bases lay in between. The CDR3: CASSYSLPYEQYF. In nucleotides, the CDR3 is TGTGCCAGCAGTTACTCGCTCCCCTACGAGCAGTACTTC.